The clone carrying this TCR beta chain was seen repeatedly, ten times or more. The sample belongs to a study of T-cell reconstitution after alpha-beta-depleted transplantation in children. The CDR3 sequence is 13 residues long. Trimming took 8 bases from V and 2 from J, leaving 11 bases between them. Germline V lookup: CDR1 SGHRS, CDR2 YFSETQ. Library preparation (for TCRbeta) was performed with unique molecular identifiers. Using its own MiXCR run on the PCR reads, TCRdb lists one record per CDR3 protein. The repertoire holds about 260,000 distinct CDR3 sequences, with roughly 8.2% as singletons. The source is a male patient younger than 18 who had a stem cell transplant for acute lymphoblastic leukemia, so the T cells may come from the graft donor. The V and J genes are TRBV5-1 and TRBJ2-1, with D possibly being TRBD1 (6 bases). This specimen consisted of PBMCs, mostly from graft donor cells, obtained 180 days after TCRalphabeta/CD19-depleted stem cell transplant. This chain's CDR3 is CASSTGTYNEQFF. In DNA form, the CDR3 reads TGCGCCAGTTCGACAGGAACCTACAATGAGCAGTTCTTC.